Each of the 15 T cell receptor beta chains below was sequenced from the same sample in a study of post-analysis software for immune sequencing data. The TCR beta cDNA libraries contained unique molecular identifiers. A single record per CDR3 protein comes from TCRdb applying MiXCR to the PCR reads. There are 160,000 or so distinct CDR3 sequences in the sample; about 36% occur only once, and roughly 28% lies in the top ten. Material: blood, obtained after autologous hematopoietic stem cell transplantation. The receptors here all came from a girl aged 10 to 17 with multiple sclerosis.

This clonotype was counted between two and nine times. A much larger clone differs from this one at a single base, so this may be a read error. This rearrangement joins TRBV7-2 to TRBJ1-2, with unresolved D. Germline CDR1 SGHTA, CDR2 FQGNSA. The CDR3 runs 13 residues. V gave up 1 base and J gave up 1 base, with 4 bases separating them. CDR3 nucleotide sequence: TGTGCCAGCAGCTTAGACATTAACTATGGCTACACCTTC. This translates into CASSLDINYGYTF. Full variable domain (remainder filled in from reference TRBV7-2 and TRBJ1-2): GAGVSQSPSNKVTEKGKDVELRCDPISGHTALYWYRQSLGQGLEFLIYFQGNSAPDKSGLPSDRFSAERTGGSVSTLTIQRTQQEDSAVYLCASSLDINYGYTFGSGTRLTVV.

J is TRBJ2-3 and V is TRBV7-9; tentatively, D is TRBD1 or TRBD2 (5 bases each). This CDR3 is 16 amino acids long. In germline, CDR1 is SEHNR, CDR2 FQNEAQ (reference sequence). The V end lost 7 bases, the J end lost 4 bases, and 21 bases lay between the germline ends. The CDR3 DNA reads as TGTGCCAGCAAACCCATGGGGGTGGGATTTGCAGATACGCAGTATTTT. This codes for CASKPMGVGFADTQYF.

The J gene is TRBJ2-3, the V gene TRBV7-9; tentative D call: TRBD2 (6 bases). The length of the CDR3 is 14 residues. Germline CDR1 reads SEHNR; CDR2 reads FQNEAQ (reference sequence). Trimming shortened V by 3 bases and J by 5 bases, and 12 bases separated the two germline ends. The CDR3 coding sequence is TGTGCCAGCAGCTTCAGCAGGAGGGAAGATACGCAGTATTTT. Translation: CASSFSRREDTQYF. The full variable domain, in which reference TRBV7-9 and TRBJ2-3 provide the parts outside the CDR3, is DTGVSQNPRHKITKRGQNVTFRCDPISEHNRLYWYRQTLGQGPEFLTYFQNEAQLEKSRLLSDRFSAERPKGSFSTLEIQRTEQGDSAMYLCASSFSRREDTQYFGPGTRLTVL.

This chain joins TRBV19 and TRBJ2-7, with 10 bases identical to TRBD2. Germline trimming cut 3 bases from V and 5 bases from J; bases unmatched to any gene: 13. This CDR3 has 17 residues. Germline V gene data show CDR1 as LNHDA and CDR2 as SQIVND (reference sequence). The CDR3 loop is CASSIELAGDSSDEQYF. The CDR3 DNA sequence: TGTGCCAGTAGTATCGAGCTAGCGGGAGATAGTAGCGACGAGCAGTACTTC. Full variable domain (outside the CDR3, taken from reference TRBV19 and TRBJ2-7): DGGITQSPKYLFRKEGQNVTLSCEQNLNHDAMYWYRQDPGQGLRLIYYSQIVNDFQKGDIAEGYSVSREKKESFPLTVTSAQKNPTAFYLCASSIELAGDSSDEQYFGPGTRLTVT.

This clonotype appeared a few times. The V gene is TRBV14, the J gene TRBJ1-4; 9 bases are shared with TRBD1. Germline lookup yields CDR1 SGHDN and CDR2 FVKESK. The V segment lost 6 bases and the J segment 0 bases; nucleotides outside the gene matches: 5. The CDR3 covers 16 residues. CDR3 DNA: TGTGCCAGCAGTCGCGACAGGGGGACAACTAATGAAAAACTGTTTTTT. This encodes CASSRDRGTTNEKLFF. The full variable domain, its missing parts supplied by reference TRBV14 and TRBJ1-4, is EAGVTQFPSHSVIEKGQTVTLRCDPISGHDNLYWYRRVMGKEIKFLLHFVKESKQDESGMPNNRFLAERTGGTYSTLKVQPAELEDSGVYFCASSRDRGTTNEKLFFGSGTQLSVL.

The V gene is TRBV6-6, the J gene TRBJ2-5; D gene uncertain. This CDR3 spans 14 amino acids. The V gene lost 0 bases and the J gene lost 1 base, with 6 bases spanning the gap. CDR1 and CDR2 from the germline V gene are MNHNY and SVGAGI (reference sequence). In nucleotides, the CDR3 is TGTGCCAGCAGTTACTCAGGGTCCCAAGAGACCCAGTACTTC. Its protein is CASSYSGSQETQYF.

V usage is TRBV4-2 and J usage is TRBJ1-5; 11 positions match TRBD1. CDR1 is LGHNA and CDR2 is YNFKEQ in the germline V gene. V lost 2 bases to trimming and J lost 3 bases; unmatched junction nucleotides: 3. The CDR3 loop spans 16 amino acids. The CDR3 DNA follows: TGTGCCAGCAGCCAACCAGGACAGGGGGCCAATCAGCCCCAGCATTTT. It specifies CASSQPGQGANQPQHF.

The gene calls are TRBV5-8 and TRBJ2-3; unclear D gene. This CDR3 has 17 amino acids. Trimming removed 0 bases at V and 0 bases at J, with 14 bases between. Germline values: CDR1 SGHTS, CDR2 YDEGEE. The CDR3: CASSLAKHFASTDTQYF. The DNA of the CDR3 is TGTGCCAGCAGCTTGGCCAAGCACTTCGCTAGCACAGATACGCAGTATTTT. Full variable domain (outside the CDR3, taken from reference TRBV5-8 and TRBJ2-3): EAGVTQSPTHLIKTRGQQATLRCSPISGHTSVYWYQQALGLGLQFLLWYDEGEERNRGNFPPRFSGRQFPNYSSELNVNALELEDSALYLCASSLAKHFASTDTQYFGPGTRLTVL.

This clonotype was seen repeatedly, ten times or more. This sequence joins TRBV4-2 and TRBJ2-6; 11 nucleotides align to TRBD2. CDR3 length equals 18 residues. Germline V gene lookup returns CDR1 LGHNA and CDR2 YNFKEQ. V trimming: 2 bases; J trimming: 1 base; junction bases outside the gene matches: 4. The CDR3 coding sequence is TGTGCCAGCAGCCAACTAGCGGGAGGACTTTCTGGGGCCAACGTCCTGACTTTC. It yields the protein CASSQLAGGLSGANVLTF.

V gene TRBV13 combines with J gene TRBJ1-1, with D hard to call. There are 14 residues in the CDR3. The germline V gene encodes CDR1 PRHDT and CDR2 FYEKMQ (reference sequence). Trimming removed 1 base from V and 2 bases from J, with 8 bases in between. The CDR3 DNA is TGTGCCAGCAGCTTAGAACCAGACAACACTGAAGCTTTCTTT. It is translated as CASSLEPDNTEAFF. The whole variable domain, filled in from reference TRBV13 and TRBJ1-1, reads AAGVIQSPRHLIKEKRETATLKCYPIPRHDTVYWYQQGPGQDPQFLISFYEKMQSDKGSIPDRFSAQQFSDYHSELNMSSLELGDSALYFCASSLEPDNTEAFFGQGTRLTVV.

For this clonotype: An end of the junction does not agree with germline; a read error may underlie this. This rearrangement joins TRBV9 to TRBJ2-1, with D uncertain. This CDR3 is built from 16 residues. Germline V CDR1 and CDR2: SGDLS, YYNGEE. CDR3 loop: CASSVWRLSSYSEQFF. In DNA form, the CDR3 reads TGTGCCAGCAGCGTATGGCGATTGAGCTCCTACAGTGAGCAGTTCTTC.

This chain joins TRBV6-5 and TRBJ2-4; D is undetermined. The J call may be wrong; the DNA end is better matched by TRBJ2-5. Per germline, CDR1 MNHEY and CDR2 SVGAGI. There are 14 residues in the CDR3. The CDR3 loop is CASSYSGSRETQYF. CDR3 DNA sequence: TGTGCCAGCAGTTACTCAGGATCCCGGGAGACCCAGTACTTC.

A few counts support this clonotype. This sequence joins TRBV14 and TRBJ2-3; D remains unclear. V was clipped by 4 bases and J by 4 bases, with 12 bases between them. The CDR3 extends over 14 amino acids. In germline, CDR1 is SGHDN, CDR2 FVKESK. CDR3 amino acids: CASSPRSKADTQYF. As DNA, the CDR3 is TGTGCCAGCAGCCCTCGATCCAAGGCAGATACGCAGTATTTT.

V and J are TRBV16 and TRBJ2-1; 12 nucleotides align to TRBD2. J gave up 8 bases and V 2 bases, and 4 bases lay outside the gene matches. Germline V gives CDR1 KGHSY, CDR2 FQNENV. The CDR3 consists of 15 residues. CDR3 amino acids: CASSQGLAGIDEQFF. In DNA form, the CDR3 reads TGTGCCAGCAGCCAAGGACTAGCGGGAATAGATGAGCAGTTCTTC.

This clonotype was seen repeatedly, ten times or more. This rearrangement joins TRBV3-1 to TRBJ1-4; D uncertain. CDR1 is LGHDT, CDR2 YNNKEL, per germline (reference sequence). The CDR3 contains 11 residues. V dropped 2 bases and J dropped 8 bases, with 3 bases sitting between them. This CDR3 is CASSQSEKLFF. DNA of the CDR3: TGTGCCAGCAGCCAAAGCGAAAAACTGTTTTTT.